The 8 T cell receptor beta chains presented below share a single source sample, sequenced in a study of cytomegalovirus exposure and HLA in healthy donors. The primer mix had 60 Vbeta and 13 Jbeta primers. Only in-frame clones appear in the TCRdb table, and some are missing; sequencing was by immunoSEQ multiplex PCR. The sample has some 120,000 clones; 80% are singletons. The material sequenced was PBMCs. The source is a male donor in good health and CMV-seronegative.

The rearrangement uses TRBV6-1 and TRBJ1-4; D is perhaps TRBD1 (6 bases). This CDR3 has 14 residues. Per germline, CDR1 MNHNS and CDR2 SASEGT. Trimming left V 3 bases short and J 6 bases short, with 11 bases between. This chain's CDR3 is CASSEQGFHEKLFF. In DNA, the CDR3 is TGTGCCAGCAGTGAGCAGGGGTTCCATGAAAAACTGTTTTTT.

This clone turned up a few times. The chain links TRBV27 to TRBJ1-5; a weak D match, TRBD1 (5 bases). The V end lost 2 bases, the J end lost 3 bases, and 8 bases lay between the germline ends. The CDR3 is 14 amino acids. The V gene's germline CDR1 is MNHEY and CDR2 SMNVEV (reference sequence). In DNA, the CDR3 is TGTGCCAGCAGTTTAGCAGGGCCCAATCAGCCCCAGCATTTT. It is translated as CASSLAGPNQPQHF.

This clone was counted between two and nine times. This chain links TRBV30 with TRBJ1-2; D gene uncertain. V was cut by 0 bases and J by 5 bases, with 13 bases left in between. Germline values: CDR1 GTSNPN, CDR2 SVGIG (reference sequence). CDR3 length: 14 residues. CDR3 sequence reads: CAWSVSIPVYGYTF. The CDR3 coding sequence is TGTGCCTGGAGTGTTAGCATCCCGGTATATGGCTACACCTTC.

This chain joins TRBV6-5 and TRBJ2-7; no reliable D call. V lost 5 bases and J 0 bases, leaving 8 bases between the germline ends. From germline, CDR1 is MNHEY and CDR2 SVGAGI. CDR3 length equals 13 residues. The CDR3 nucleotides read TGTGCCAGCAGTCCGAGAGGCTCCTACGAGCAGTACTTC. Its protein product is CASSPRGSYEQYF.

V is TRBV12-2 and J is TRBJ1-4; the table assigns TRBD1, which was not confirmed against the DNA. TRBV12-2 is a recognized pseudogene. The length of the CDR3 is 15 residues. CDR3 sequence (DNA): TGTGCAAGTCGCCCTACAGGTTCCCCAGGTGAAAAACTGTTTTTT. Translated: CASRPTGSPGEKLFF.

This CDR3 is CASSFLRGGGRTGELFF. The CDR3 nucleotides are TGTGCCAGCAGTTTCCTCCGAGGGGGGGGGCGGACCGGGGAGCTGTTTTTT. The chain carries TRBV27 and TRBJ2-2; possible D gene TRBD2, 7 bases. This CDR3 region has 17 residues. The V gene lost 3 bases and the J gene lost 5 bases, with 19 bases spanning the gap. Germline CDR1 and CDR2: MNHEY and SMNVEV (reference sequence).

This chain links TRBV7-8 with TRBJ2-5; 12 nucleotides line up with TRBD2. Germline V lookup: CDR1 SGHVS, CDR2 FQNEAQ. Trimming at V came to 5 bases and at J to 2 bases, leaving 3 bases not matched to a gene. This CDR3 contains 15 residues. In DNA, the CDR3 is TGTGCCAGCAGCGACCTAGCGGGGGGGCAAGAGACCCAGTACTTC. Amino acids: CASSDLAGGQETQYF. Supplemented by reference TRBV7-8 and TRBJ2-5, the full variable domain reads GAGVSQSPRYKVAKRGQDVALRCDPISGHVSLFWYQQALGQGPEFLTYFQNEAQLDKSGLPSDRFFAERPEGSVSTLKIQRTQQEDSAVYLCASSDLAGGQETQYFGPGTRLLVL.

V is TRBV30 and J is TRBJ1-6; D is undetermined. V gave up 4 bases and J gave up 7 bases, with 20 bases separating them. Germline V gene data show CDR1 as GTSNPN and CDR2 as SVGIG (reference sequence). This CDR3 has 16 amino acids. The CDR3 region is CAWNYPGPRRNSPLHF. As DNA, the CDR3 is TGTGCCTGGAACTATCCGGGCCCCAGGAGGAATTCACCCCTCCACTTT.